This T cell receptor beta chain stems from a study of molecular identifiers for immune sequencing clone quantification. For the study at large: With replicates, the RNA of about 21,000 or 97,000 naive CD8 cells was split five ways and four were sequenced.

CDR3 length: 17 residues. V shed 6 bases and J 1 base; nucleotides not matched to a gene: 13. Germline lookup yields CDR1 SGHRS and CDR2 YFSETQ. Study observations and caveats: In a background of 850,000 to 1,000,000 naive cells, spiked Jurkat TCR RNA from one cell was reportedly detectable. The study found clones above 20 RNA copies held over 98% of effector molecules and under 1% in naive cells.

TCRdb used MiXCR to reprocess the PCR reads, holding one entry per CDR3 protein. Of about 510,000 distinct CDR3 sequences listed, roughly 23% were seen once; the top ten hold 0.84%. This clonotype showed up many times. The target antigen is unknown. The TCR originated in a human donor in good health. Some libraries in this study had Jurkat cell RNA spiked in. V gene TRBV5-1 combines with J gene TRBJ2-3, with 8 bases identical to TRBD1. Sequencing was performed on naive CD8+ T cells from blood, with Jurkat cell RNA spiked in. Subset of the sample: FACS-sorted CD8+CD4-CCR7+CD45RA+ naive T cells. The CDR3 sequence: CASNHLPAGQGTDTQYF. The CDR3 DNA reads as TGCGCCAGCAATCACCTTCCCGCGGGACAGGGCACAGATACGCAGTATTTT.